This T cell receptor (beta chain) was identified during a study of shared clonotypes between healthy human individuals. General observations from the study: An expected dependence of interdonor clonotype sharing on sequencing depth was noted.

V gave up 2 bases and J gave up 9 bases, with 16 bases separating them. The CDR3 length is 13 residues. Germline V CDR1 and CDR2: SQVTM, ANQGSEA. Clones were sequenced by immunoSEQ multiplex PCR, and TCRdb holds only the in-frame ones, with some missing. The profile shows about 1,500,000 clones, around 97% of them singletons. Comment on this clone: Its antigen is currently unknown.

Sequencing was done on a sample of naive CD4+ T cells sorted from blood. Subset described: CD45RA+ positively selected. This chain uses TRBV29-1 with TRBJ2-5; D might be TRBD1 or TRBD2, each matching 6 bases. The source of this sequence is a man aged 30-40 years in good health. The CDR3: CSVEMTVRGPQYF. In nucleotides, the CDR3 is TGCAGCGTTGAAATGACTGTCCGGGGGCCCCAGTACTTC.